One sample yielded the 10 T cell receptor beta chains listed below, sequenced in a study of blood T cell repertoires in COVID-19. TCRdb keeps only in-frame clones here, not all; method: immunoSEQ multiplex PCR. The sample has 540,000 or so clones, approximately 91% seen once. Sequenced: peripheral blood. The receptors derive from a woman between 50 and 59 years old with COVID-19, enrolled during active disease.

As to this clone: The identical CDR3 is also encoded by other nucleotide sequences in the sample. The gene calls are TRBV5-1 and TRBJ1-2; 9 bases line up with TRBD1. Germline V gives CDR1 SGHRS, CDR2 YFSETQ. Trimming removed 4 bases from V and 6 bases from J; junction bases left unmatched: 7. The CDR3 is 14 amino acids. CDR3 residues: CASSPDRGRDGYTF. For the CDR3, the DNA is TGCGCCAGCAGCCCGGACAGGGGTCGGGATGGCTACACCTTC. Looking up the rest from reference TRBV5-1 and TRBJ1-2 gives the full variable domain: KAGVTQTPRYLIKTRGQQVTLSCSPISGHRSVSWYQQTPGQGLQFLFEYFSETQRNKGNFPGRFSGRQFSNSRSEMNVSTLELGDSALYLCASSPDRGRDGYTFGSGTRLTVV.

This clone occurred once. CDR3 sequence (DNA): TGCGCCAGCAGCGAAGTCCTAGGCGGTGATGAGCAGTTCTTC. Residues: CASSEVLGGDEQFF. The rearrangement uses TRBV5-1 and TRBJ2-1; no definite D call. V was pared by 4 bases and J by 8 bases, with 16 bases between. The V gene's germline CDR1 is SGHRS and CDR2 YFSETQ. The CDR3 has 14 residues.

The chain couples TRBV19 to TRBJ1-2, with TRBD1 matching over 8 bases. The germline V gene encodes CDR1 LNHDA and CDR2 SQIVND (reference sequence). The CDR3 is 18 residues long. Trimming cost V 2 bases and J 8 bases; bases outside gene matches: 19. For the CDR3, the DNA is TGTGCCAGTAGTATATTGGCCCCCTCCGGACAGGGATCGAGGGGCTACACCTTC. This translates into CASSILAPSGQGSRGYTF.

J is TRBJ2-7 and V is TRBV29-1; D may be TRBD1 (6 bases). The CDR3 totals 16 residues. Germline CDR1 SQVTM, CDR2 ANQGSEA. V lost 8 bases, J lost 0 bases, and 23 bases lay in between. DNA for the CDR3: TGCAGCATCCAAGGGGGACCTACAGGGCACTCCTACGAGCAGTACTTC. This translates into CSIQGGPTGHSYEQYF.

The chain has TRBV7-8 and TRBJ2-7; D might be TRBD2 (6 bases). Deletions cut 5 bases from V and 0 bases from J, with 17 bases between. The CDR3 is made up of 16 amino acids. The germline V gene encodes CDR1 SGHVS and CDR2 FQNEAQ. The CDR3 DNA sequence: TGTGCCAGCAGCCCCAGTCGGGACTCGAGCTCCTACGAGCAGTACTTC. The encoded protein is CASSPSRDSSSYEQYF.

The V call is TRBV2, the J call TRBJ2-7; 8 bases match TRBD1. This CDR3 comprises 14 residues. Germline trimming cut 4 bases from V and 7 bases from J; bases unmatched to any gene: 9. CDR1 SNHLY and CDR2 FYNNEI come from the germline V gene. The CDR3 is CASSVTGGSGEQYF. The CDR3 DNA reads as TGTGCCAGCAGTGTCACAGGGGGGTCCGGAGAGCAGTACTTC.

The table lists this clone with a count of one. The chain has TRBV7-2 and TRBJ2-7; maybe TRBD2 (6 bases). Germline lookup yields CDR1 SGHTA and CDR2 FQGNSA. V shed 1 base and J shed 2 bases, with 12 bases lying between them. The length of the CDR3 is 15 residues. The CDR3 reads CASSLEVTSPYEQYF. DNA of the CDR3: TGTGCCAGCAGCTTAGAGGTTACTAGCCCCTACGAGCAGTACTTC.

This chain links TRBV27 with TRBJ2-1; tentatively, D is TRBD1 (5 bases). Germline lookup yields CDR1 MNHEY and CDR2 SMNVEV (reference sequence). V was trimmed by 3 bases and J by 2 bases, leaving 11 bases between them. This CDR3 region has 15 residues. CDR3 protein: CASSFWQGPYNEQFF. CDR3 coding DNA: TGTGCCAGCAGTTTCTGGCAGGGCCCCTACAATGAGCAGTTCTTC.

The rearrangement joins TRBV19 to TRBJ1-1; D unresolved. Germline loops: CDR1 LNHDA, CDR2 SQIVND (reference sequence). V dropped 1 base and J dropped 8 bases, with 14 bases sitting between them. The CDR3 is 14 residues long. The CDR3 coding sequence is TGTGCCAGTAGTATAGCGCGACTTGCCGGCGAAGCTTTCTTT. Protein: CASSIARLAGEAFF.

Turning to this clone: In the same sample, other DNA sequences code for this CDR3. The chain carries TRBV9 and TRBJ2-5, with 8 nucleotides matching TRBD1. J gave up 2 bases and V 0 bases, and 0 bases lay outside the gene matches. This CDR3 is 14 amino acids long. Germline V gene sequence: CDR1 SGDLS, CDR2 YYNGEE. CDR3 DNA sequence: TGTGCCAGCAGCGTAGGACAGGGGCAAGAGACCCAGTACTTC. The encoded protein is CASSVGQGQETQYF.